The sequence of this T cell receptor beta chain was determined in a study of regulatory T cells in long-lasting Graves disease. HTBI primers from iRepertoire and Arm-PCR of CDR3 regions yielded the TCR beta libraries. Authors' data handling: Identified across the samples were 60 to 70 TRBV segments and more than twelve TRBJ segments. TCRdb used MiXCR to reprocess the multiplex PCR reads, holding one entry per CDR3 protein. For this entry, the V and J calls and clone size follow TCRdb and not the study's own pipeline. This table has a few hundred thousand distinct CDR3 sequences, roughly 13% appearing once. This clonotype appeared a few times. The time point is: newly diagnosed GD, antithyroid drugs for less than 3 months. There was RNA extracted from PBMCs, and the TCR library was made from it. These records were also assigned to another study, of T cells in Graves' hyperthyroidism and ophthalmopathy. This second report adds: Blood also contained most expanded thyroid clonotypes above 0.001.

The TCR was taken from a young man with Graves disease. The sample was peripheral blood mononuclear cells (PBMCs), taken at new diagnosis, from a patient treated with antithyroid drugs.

This CDR3 reads CSARMGTSGRNLLYNEQFF. In DNA form, the CDR3 reads TGCAGTGCTAGAATGGGGACTAGCGGGAGAAACCTCCTCTACAATGAGCAGTTCTTC. This chain links TRBV20-1 with TRBJ2-1, with 14 bases lining up with TRBD2. Germline values: CDR1 DFQATT, CDR2 SNEGSKA (reference sequence). V shed 2 bases and J 3 bases; nucleotides not matched to a gene: 12. The CDR3 has 19 residues.